The rows below give T cell receptor beta chains drawn from one sample of a study of blood T cell repertoires in COVID-19. This table comes from immunoSEQ multiplex PCR, and its TCRdb copy is limited to in-frame clones, with some not included. The sample consists of roughly 380,000 clones, 87% of them appearing once. The sequencing input was PBMCs or T cells enriched from blood (not recorded which). Receptors were obtained from a woman aged 25-40 years who had recovered from COVID-19. The CDR3 runs from the conserved cysteine through the conserved F or W. Fields, in order: J gene, clone size, V gene, D gene, CDR3 DNA, CDR3 protein. D genes are given only for firm matches. Some rows have no size entry. The others give once, few or many, or a class for an expanded clone.

J gene: TRBJ2-1; clone size: .; V gene: TRBV28; D gene: .; CDR3 DNA: TGTGCCAGCAACACCCCGTCAAATGAGCAGTTCTTC; CDR3 protein: CASNTPSNEQFF
J gene: TRBJ2-5; clone size: .; V gene: TRBV11-2; D gene: TRBD2; CDR3 DNA: TGTGCCAGCAGCGCCCGACTAGCGGGGTTCCAAGAGACCCAGTACTTC; CDR3 protein: CASSARLAGFQETQYF
J gene: TRBJ1-1; clone size: .; V gene: TRBV5-4; D gene: .; CDR3 DNA: TGTGCCAGCAGCACCACGACAGGAAAAGTTGAAGCTTTCTTT; CDR3 protein: CASSTTTGKVEAFF
J gene: TRBJ2-7; clone size: few; V gene: TRBV18; D gene: TRBD2; CDR3 DNA: TGTGCCAGCTCACCAACTAGCGGGATCTCCTACGAGCAGTACTTC; CDR3 protein: CASSPTSGISYEQYF
J gene: TRBJ1-1; clone size: .; V gene: TRBV3-1/TRBV3-2; D gene: .; CDR3 DNA: TGTGCCAGCAGCCAAGATCGTACGCAGGGGACTGAAGCTTTCTTT; CDR3 protein: CASSQDRTQGTEAFF
J gene: TRBJ2-7; clone size: .; V gene: TRBV5-5; D gene: .; CDR3 DNA: TGTGCCAGCAGCTTGGGCGGCGGGGTGCCCTACGAGCAGTACTTC; CDR3 protein: CASSLGGGVPYEQYF
J gene: TRBJ2-1; clone size: .; V gene: TRBV9; D gene: .; CDR3 DNA: TGTGCCAGCAGCGTAGAGGGCGGGGGCCTCAACTCCTACAATGAGCAGTTCTTC; CDR3 protein: CASSVEGGGLNSYNEQFF
J gene: TRBJ2-2; clone size: .; V gene: TRBV19; D gene: TRBD1; CDR3 DNA: TGTGCCAGTAGTATAGCCAGACAGGGACCCGGGGAGCTGTTTTTT; CDR3 protein: CASSIARQGPGELFF
J gene: TRBJ1-1; clone size: .; V gene: TRBV3-1/TRBV3-2; D gene: .; CDR3 DNA: TGTGCCAGCAGCCCCCTCTCGAACACTGAAGCTTTCTTT; CDR3 protein: CASSPLSNTEAFF
J gene: TRBJ2-3; clone size: .; V gene: TRBV6-4; D gene: TRBD2; CDR3 DNA: TGTGCCAGCAGTGACTCGATGCGTCTAGCGGGAGAAGCAGATACGCAGTATTTT; CDR3 protein: CASSDSMRLAGEADTQYF
J gene: TRBJ2-7; clone size: .; V gene: TRBV13; D gene: TRBD2; CDR3 DNA: TGTGCCAGCAGCTTAGTTAGCGGGAGGAACTACGAGCAGTACTTC; CDR3 protein: CASSLVSGRNYEQYF
J gene: TRBJ2-1; clone size: .; V gene: TRBV4-2; D gene: .; CDR3 DNA: TGTGCCAGCAGCCAAAGTCTAGCCAATGAGCAGTTCTTC; CDR3 protein: CASSQSLANEQFF
J gene: TRBJ2-7; clone size: once; V gene: TRBV7-9; D gene: .; CDR3 DNA: TGTGCCAGCAGTCCCGGGACACAACCCTACGAGCAGTACTTC; CDR3 protein: CASSPGTQPYEQYF
J gene: TRBJ2-3; clone size: .; V gene: TRBV18; D gene: .; CDR3 DNA: TGTGCCAGCTCACCACCGGAGCGGCCAGATACGCAGTATTTT; CDR3 protein: CASSPPERPDTQYF
J gene: TRBJ2-7; clone size: .; V gene: TRBV5-1; D gene: TRBD1; CDR3 DNA: TGCGCCAGTGGCCCAGGGGGCTACGAGCAGTACTTC; CDR3 protein: CASGPGGYEQYF
J gene: TRBJ2-1; clone size: .; V gene: TRBV4-2; D gene: .; CDR3 DNA: TGTGCCAGCAGCCCCGATGGAGGTCCCAGTATTTACAATGAGCAGTTCTTC; CDR3 protein: CASSPDGGPSIYNEQFF
J gene: TRBJ1-2; clone size: .; V gene: TRBV5-5; D gene: TRBD1; CDR3 DNA: TGTGCCAGCAGCTCCACGGGACAGGTTAATAACTATGGCTACACCTTC; CDR3 protein: CASSSTGQVNNYGYTF
J gene: TRBJ1-2; clone size: .; V gene: TRBV5-1; D gene: TRBD1; CDR3 DNA: TGCGCCAGCAGCTTGGAGGGACAGGCCTATGGCTACACCTTC; CDR3 protein: CASSLEGQAYGYTF
J gene: TRBJ1-2; clone size: .; V gene: TRBV9; D gene: .; CDR3 DNA: TGTGCCAGCAGCGCCTCAGGTATCCCCTATGGCTACACCTTC; CDR3 protein: CASSASGIPYGYTF
J gene: TRBJ2-7; clone size: .; V gene: TRBV29-1; D gene: TRBD2; CDR3 DNA: TGCAGCGCCACTAGCGGGGAACAAGCCTACGAGCAGTACTTC; CDR3 protein: CSATSGEQAYEQYF
J gene: TRBJ2-7; clone size: .; V gene: TRBV6-5; D gene: .; CDR3 DNA: TGTGCCAGCAGTTACTCCGACAGCTACGAGCAGTACTTC; CDR3 protein: CASSYSDSYEQYF
J gene: TRBJ2-7; clone size: .; V gene: TRBV4-1; D gene: .; CDR3 DNA: TGCGCCAGCAGCTCCTCCCCTGAGCGGACCTGGGAGCAGTACTTC; CDR3 protein: CASSSSPERTWEQYF
J gene: TRBJ2-7; clone size: .; V gene: TRBV5-1; D gene: .; CDR3 DNA: TGCGCCAGCAGCTTGGCCGGGGACGAGCAGTACTTC; CDR3 protein: CASSLAGDEQYF
J gene: TRBJ1-2; clone size: .; V gene: TRBV28; D gene: TRBD1; CDR3 DNA: TGTGCCAGCAGTCCGGGACAGGAGTATGGCTACACCTTC; CDR3 protein: CASSPGQEYGYTF
J gene: TRBJ1-5; clone size: .; V gene: TRBV3-1/TRBV3-2; D gene: .; CDR3 DNA: TGTGCCAGCAGTCCGGCCCAAGCTCTAGGTCAGCCCCAGCATTTT; CDR3 protein: CASSPAQALGQPQHF
J gene: TRBJ2-2; clone size: .; V gene: TRBV6-5; D gene: TRBD2; CDR3 DNA: TGTGCCAGCGCTAGACTAGCGGGAGGTACCGGGGAGCTGTTTTTT; CDR3 protein: CASARLAGGTGELFF
J gene: TRBJ1-4; clone size: .; V gene: TRBV3-1/TRBV3-2; D gene: TRBD1; CDR3 DNA: TGTGCCAGCAGCCAAGGAGGACAGGGGGCGAAAGAAAAACTGTTTTTT; CDR3 protein: CASSQGGQGAKEKLFF
J gene: TRBJ1-2; clone size: once; V gene: TRBV27; D gene: .; CDR3 DNA: TGTGCCACCCGTTCCGTCTATGGCTACACCTTC; CDR3 protein: CATRSVYGYTF